This is a list of T cell receptor beta chains from one sample in a study of cytomegalovirus exposure and HLA in healthy donors. TCRdb's table, derived via immunoSEQ multiplex PCR, lists solely in-frame clones and lacks some. Its table records around 160,000 clones. What was sequenced was PBMCs. These receptors were taken from a woman between 45 and 60 years old in good health and CMV-seronegative. CDR3s include the opening cysteine and the closing phenylalanine or tryptophan. The order of the fields is V gene, D gene, J gene, CDR3 protein, CDR3 DNA. D genes are given only for firm matches.

>TRBV6-5|.|TRBJ2-3
CASSYRAGGTDTQYF
TGTGCCAGCAGTTACAGGGCAGGGGGCACAGATACGCAGTATTTT
>TRBV14|TRBD2|TRBJ2-7
CASTASGNEQYF
TGTGCCAGCACCGCTAGCGGGAACGAGCAGTACTTC
>TRBV28|.|TRBJ1-1
CASSSPDSGEAFF
TGTGCCAGCAGCTCCCCGGACAGTGGAGAAGCTTTCTTT
>TRBV5-8|.|TRBJ1-5
CASSEDSQPQHF
TGTGCCAGCAGCGAGGACAGCCAGCCCCAGCATTTT
>TRBV5-1|TRBD2|TRBJ2-5
CASSLVSSPGGGREQYF
TGCGCCAGCAGCTTAGTCTCCTCTCCGGGGGGAGGTAGGGAGCAGTACTTC
>TRBV14|.|TRBJ1-4
CASSQFRAYEKLFF
TGTGCCAGCAGCCAGTTTCGCGCCTATGAAAAACTGTTTTTT
>TRBV5-1|.|TRBJ1-1
CASSPGEGLNTEAFF
TGCGCCAGCAGCCCCGGGGAGGGGTTGAACACTGAAGCTTTCTTT
>TRBV13|TRBD2|TRBJ2-3
CASKVGGGLDTQYF
TGTGCCAGCAAAGTGGGGGGGGGTTTGGATACGCAGTATTTT
>TRBV18|TRBD1|TRBJ2-2
CASSQDRGDTGELFF
TGTGCCAGCTCTCAAGACAGGGGTGATACCGGGGAGCTGTTTTTT
>TRBV4-1|.|TRBJ2-2
CASSSGGDPRVGELFF
TGCGCCAGCAGCTCCGGCGGGGACCCAAGGGTCGGGGAGCTGTTTTTT
>TRBV6-5|.|TRBJ2-7
CASSEHHYEQYF
TGTGCCAGCAGTGAACACCACTACGAGCAGTACTTC
>TRBV18|TRBD1|TRBJ1-1
CASSPTGGPEAFF
TGTGCCAGCTCACCAACAGGGGGCCCTGAAGCTTTCTTT
>TRBV5-1|TRBD2|TRBJ2-7
CASSLTVASGGTSYEQYF
TGCGCCAGCAGCTTGACGGTGGCTAGCGGGGGAACCTCCTACGAGCAGTACTTC
>TRBV4-3|TRBD1|TRBJ1-2
CASSQGGTANYGYTF
TGCGCCAGCAGCCAAGGCGGGACAGCAAACTATGGCTACACCTTC
>TRBV4-1|.|TRBJ2-5
CASSQDQGQETQYF
TGCGCCAGCAGCCAAGATCAGGGGCAAGAGACCCAGTACTTC
>TRBV18|.|TRBJ2-3
CASSPPAGRDTQYF
TGTGCCAGCTCACCACCGGCGGGCCGGGATACGCAGTATTTT
>TRBV7-9|.|TRBJ2-1
CASIEEGLYNEQFF
TGTGCCAGCATTGAGGAGGGGTTGTACAATGAGCAGTTCTTC
>TRBV27|TRBD2|TRBJ2-3
CASRTSGVHTQYF
TGTGCCAGCAGGACTAGCGGGGTTCATACGCAGTATTTT
>TRBV4-2|TRBD2|TRBJ2-1
CASSPLAGGVVEQFF
TGTGCCAGCAGCCCCCTAGCGGGGGGGGTCGTTGAGCAGTTCTTC
>TRBV4-2|TRBD1|TRBJ2-1
CASSPQGDSRSEQFF
TGTGCCAGCAGCCCCCAGGGGGACAGCAGATCTGAGCAGTTCTTC
>TRBV6-6|.|TRBJ2-7
CASSTSQVYEQYF
.
>TRBV7-9|TRBD1|TRBJ1-4
CASSRDRVEEKLFF
TGTGCCAGCAGCCGGGACAGGGTAGAAGAAAAACTGTTTTTT
>TRBV27|TRBD1|TRBJ2-3
CASSSPPSGRGPSDTQYF
TGTGCCAGCAGTTCCCCCCCCTCGGGCAGGGGGCCTTCGGATACGCAGTATTTT
>TRBV4-1|.|TRBJ1-1
CASRSREGTEAFF
TGCGCCAGCAGATCAAGGGAGGGAACTGAAGCTTTCTTT
>TRBV1|.|TRBJ2-2
CTSRAPIAESNTGELFF
TGCACCAGCAGGGCTCCAATAGCGGAGTCGAACACCGGGGAGCTGTTTTTT
>TRBV7-2|.|TRBJ2-5
CASSFMRAQETQYF
TGTGCCAGCAGCTTTATGAGGGCGCAAGAGACCCAGTACTTC
>TRBV19|.|TRBJ1-3
CASSIGASASGNTIYF
TGTGCCAGTAGTATAGGGGCCAGTGCCTCTGGAAACACCATATATTTT
>TRBV7-3|TRBD2|TRBJ2-2
CASSSPQGGRGTGELFF
TGTGCCAGCAGCTCCCCGCAGGGCGGGAGGGGAACCGGGGAGCTGTTTTTT
>TRBV30|.|TRBJ2-2
CAWTRGSTGELFF
TGTGCCTGGACAAGAGGGTCTACCGGGGAGCTGTTTTTT
>TRBV20-1|.|TRBJ1-2
CSARDRYGYTF
TGCAGTGCTAGGGACAGATATGGCTACACCTTC
>TRBV7-2|TRBD1|TRBJ1-2
CASSLVGRQGGYTF
TGTGCCAGCAGCTTGGTGGGGAGACAGGGAGGCTACACCTTC
>TRBV5-1|TRBD1|TRBJ1-2
CASSGGTTGESYGYTF
TGCGCCAGCTCAGGTGGGACAACAGGGGAAAGCTATGGCTACACCTTC
>TRBV4-2|TRBD1|TRBJ1-4
CASSLKGGEANEKLFF
TGTGCCAGCAGCCTCAAAGGGGGCGAAGCTAATGAAAAACTGTTTTTT
>TRBV15|TRBD1|TRBJ2-5
CATSGPGDSRETQYF
TGTGCCACCAGCGGGCCCGGGGACAGTCGAGAGACCCAGTACTTC
>TRBV30|.|TRBJ1-5
CAWSVKAGDQPQHF
TGTGCCTGGAGTGTAAAGGCAGGTGATCAGCCCCAGCATTTT
>TRBV11-2|.|TRBJ1-1
CASSLGGTGPNTEAFF
TGTGCCAGCAGCTTAGGTGGTACAGGGCCGAACACTGAAGCTTTCTTT
>TRBV6-5|.|TRBJ2-7
CASRPDSPLFYEQYF
TGTGCCAGCAGACCTGACAGTCCCTTATTCTACGAGCAGTACTTC
>TRBV7-9|.|TRBJ2-5
CASSYFFVREQETQYF
TGTGCCAGCAGTTACTTTTTTGTGAGGGAACAAGAGACCCAGTACTTC
>TRBV14|TRBD2|TRBJ2-2
CASSKRLAGVAGELFF
TGTGCCAGCAGCAAGCGACTAGCGGGAGTAGCCGGGGAGCTGTTTTTT
>TRBV19|.|TRBJ1-1
CASSTIQGDTEAFF
TGTGCCAGTAGCACGATACAGGGAGACACTGAAGCGTTCTTT
>TRBV9|TRBD2|TRBJ2-7
CASSVGRAGARSEQYF
TGTGCCAGCAGCGTAGGGAGAGCGGGAGCCAGGAGCGAGCAGTACTTC
>TRBV4-1|.|TRBJ1-6
CASSQVEGVNSPLHF
TGCGCCAGCAGCCAAGTCGAGGGGGTCAATTCACCCCTCCACTTT
>TRBV5-1|TRBD1|TRBJ2-5
CASSPGQGRETQYF
TGCGCCAGCAGCCCGGGACAGGGGAGAGAGACCCAGTACTTC
>TRBV7-3|TRBD2|TRBJ2-3
CASSFSGSSGTDTQYF
TGTGCCAGCAGCTTTAGCGGGAGCTCGGGCACAGATACGCAGTATTTT
>TRBV11-2|.|TRBJ2-7
CASSLSLASGYEQYF
TGTGCCAGCAGCTTAAGTCTAGCGAGTGGGTACGAGCAGTACTTC
>TRBV15|TRBD1|TRBJ2-7
CATSRDLDRGYEQYF
TGTGCCACCAGCAGAGATTTGGACAGGGGCTACGAGCAGTACTTC
>TRBV19|.|TRBJ2-2
CASSISPGAGELFF
TGTGCCAGTAGTATAAGCCCGGGAGCCGGGGAGCTGTTTTTT
>TRBV25-1|TRBD1|TRBJ2-7
CASTGTGGDRPDEQYF
TGTGCCAGCACCGGGACAGGGGGCGACCGTCCCGACGAGCAGTACTTC
>TRBV11-2|TRBD2|TRBJ2-3
CASSRIGTSGSTDTQYF
TGTGCCAGCAGCCGAATAGGGACTAGCGGGAGCACAGATACGCAGTATTTT
>TRBV27|.|TRBJ1-2
CATLSGGGNGYTF
TGTGCCACCCTTTCGGGAGGGGGAAATGGCTACACCTTC
>TRBV6-5|.|TRBJ2-2
CASVRSSVTGELFF
TGTGCCAGCGTACGGAGTTCGGTCACCGGGGAGCTGTTTTTT
>TRBV6-6|TRBD1|TRBJ1-2
CASSPSTGRSNYGYTF
TGTGCCAGCAGTCCTTCGACAGGGAGGAGTAACTATGGCTACACCTTC
>TRBV20-1|.|TRBJ1-2
CSGEGYGYTF
TGCAGTGGGGAGGGATATGGCTACACCTTC
>TRBV7-6|.|TRBJ2-7
CASTHGPGRYEQYF
TGTGCCAGCACCCATGGGCCTGGGAGGTACGAGCAGTACTTC